This entry features one T cell receptor beta chain sequence. Antigen specificity is unknown. CDR3 length: 13 residues. The germline gives CDR1 SNHLY, CDR2 FYNNEI. V was cut by 4 bases and J by 4 bases, with 10 bases left in between. It was with 60 Vbeta and 13 Jbeta primers that the PCR ran. Assay: immunoSEQ multiplex PCR; the TCRdb copy retains only in-frame clones and omits some. The table shows 100,000 to 150,000 clones, with approximately 64% occurring only once. This record belongs to a study of cytomegalovirus exposure and HLA in healthy donors. Study-level background: Under 85% of more than 300 genotyped donors fell in the Caucasian-associated ancestry cluster. Study-level results: Reported findings show TCR beta sequences accurately forecast HLA-A and HLA-B alleles in most subjects. Most TCRs appeared rarely, but some public TCRs recurred in many donors. Several of the most significant clusters appeared, in a later analysis, to be linked to common viral pathogens.

The chain links TRBV2 to TRBJ1-1; TRBD1 might be the D (6 bases). The clonotype originates from a woman aged 40 to 55 in good health and CMV-seronegative. Sequencing was performed on PBMCs. CDR3 DNA: TGTGCCAGCAGTGCAGGGGCGGTCACTGAAGCTTTCTTT. Its translation: CASSAGAVTEAFF.